The T cell receptor delta chain under discussion was sequenced for a study of gamma-delta chains in newborns, infants, children. In the study overall: Microbial exposure reportedly drives polyclonal innate γδ T cell expansion after birth.

Of note for this clone: This could be a read error, since a much larger clone is one nucleotide away.

TCRdb re-analyzed the reads via CATT. Of several thousand delta-chain clones in the sample, 3% to 4% were seen once. Germline V gene data show CDR1 as GEAIGNYY and CDR2 as EKD. This CDR3 comprises 21 residues. This TCR came from a child who was a newborn, infant or young child, either healthy, febrile or measles-vaccinated (not recorded which). The material sequenced was blood. No J gene was named, though the V gene is TRDV2; TRDD3 is the table's D call, not checked against the DNA. The CDR3 sequence: CACDTVLGDTYSSWDTRQVFF. The CDR3 nucleotides read TGTGCCTGTGACACCGTCCTGGGGGATACGTACAGCTCCTGGGACACCCGACAGGTGTTTTTC.